A selection of T cell receptor beta chains follows, all from one sample in a study of beta chain features in type 1 diabetes. Sequencing used immunoSEQ multiplex PCR; TCRdb keeps in-frame clones, though not all of them. Of around 250,000 clones in the sample, approximately 15% are singletons; the top ten hold 0.019%. Sequenced input: naive CD4+ T cells from blood. The receptors were sampled from a man aged 25 to 40 with type 1 diabetes. The CDR3 runs from the conserved cysteine through the conserved F or W. The D gene is left open where the match is weak. Some rows have no size entry. The others give once, few or many, or a class for an expanded clone.

clone_size j_call v_call d_call cdr3_nt cdr3_aa
few TRBJ1-1 TRBV5-4 - TGTGCCAGCAGCTTGCGACAGTTCAGTACAGCTTTCTTT CASSLRQFSTAFF
- TRBJ2-1 TRBV4-1 - TGCGCCAGCAGCCAAGAGGTGGAGCGGGAGCAGTTCTTC CASSQEVEREQFF
- TRBJ2-7 TRBV5-6 TRBD1 TGTGCCAGCAGATCGACAGGGGCGCACGAGCAGTACTTC CASRSTGAHEQYF
- TRBJ1-5 TRBV7-9 - TGTGCCAGCAGCCGGGCCCAGGGCGAGGGCAATCAGCCCCAGCATTTT CASSRAQGEGNQPQHF
- TRBJ1-4 TRBV12-5 TRBD1 TGTGCTAGTGGTTTGGTAACAGGGGATAATGAAAAACTGTTTTTT CASGLVTGDNEKLFF
few TRBJ1-2 TRBV4-2 TRBD1 TGTGCCAGCAGCCGAGAAGACAGGGTAACTAACTATGGCTACACCTTC CASSREDRVTNYGYTF
- TRBJ1-4 TRBV6-1 - TGTGCCAGCAGAGACCGGGACATTGTTATGAGGAAACTGTTTTTT CASRDRDIVMRKLFF
- TRBJ2-4 TRBV7-2 - TGTGCCAGCAGCTTTAACGCAGAAAACATTCAGTACTTC CASSFNAENIQYF
- TRBJ1-4 TRBV30 TRBD1 TGTGCCTGGAGTTGGGGGACAGATGAAAAACTGTTTTTT CAWSWGTDEKLFF
- TRBJ1-2 TRBV27 TRBD1 TGTGCCAGCAGTTTAAGGGGACAGGGGGGTGGCTACACCTTC CASSLRGQGGGYTF
- TRBJ2-3 TRBV7-2 - TGTGCCAGCAGCTTAACGACGGGGGGCCTCCCAGATACGCAGTATTTT CASSLTTGGLPDTQYF
- TRBJ1-1 TRBV5-1 TRBD1 TGCGCCAGCAGCTTGGGGACAGGGAGCACTGAAGCTTTCTTT CASSLGTGSTEAFF
few TRBJ2-1 TRBV5-1 TRBD2 TGCGCCAGCGGCCCAGGGGCTAGCGGGATTGATGAGCAGTTCTTC CASGPGASGIDEQFF
- TRBJ1-1 TRBV29-1 - TGCAGCGTTGTCCTCGGGGGGGATACGGCTTTCTTT CSVVLGGDTAFF